Below, 11 T cell receptor beta chains from the same sample are listed, as sequenced in a study of T cell responses to AZD1222 COVID-19 vaccine. Only in-frame clones appear in the TCRdb table, and some are missing; sequencing was by immunoSEQ multiplex PCR. The profile shows about 85,000 clones, 70% to 90% of them singletons. Sequencing used peripheral blood, obtained on day 0 of AZD1222 vaccination. Receptors were obtained from an adult in good health.

This chain connects TRBV5-6 to TRBJ1-5; the D is unclear. Per the germline V gene, CDR1 is SGHDT and CDR2 is YYEEEE. The CDR3 runs to 12 residues. Deletions cut 2 bases from V and 5 bases from J, with 5 bases between. CDR3 bases: TGTGCCAGCAGCTTCAGCCATCAGCCCCAGCATTTT. As protein: CASSFSHQPQHF.

The chain is built from TRBV28 and TRBJ1-2; the D is unclear. The CDR3 extends over 13 amino acids. Germline CDR1 reads MDHEN; CDR2 reads SYDVKM. V was pared by 4 bases and J by 8 bases, with 14 bases between. The CDR3 loop reads CASSSGPPRGYTF. The CDR3 bases are TGTGCCAGCAGTTCCGGACCACCTCGGGGCTACACCTTC.

The gene calls are TRBV4-2 and TRBJ2-4; maybe TRBD2 (6 bases). Germline values: CDR1 LGHNA, CDR2 YNFKEQ. Trimming removed 1 base at V and 6 bases at J, with 10 bases between. This CDR3 has 14 residues. The CDR3 DNA reads as TGTGCCAGCAGCCAAGTGGACGGGAGAAACATTCAGTACTTC. It translates to CASSQVDGRNIQYF.

V usage is TRBV5-1 and J usage is TRBJ1-1, with TRBD1 matching 7 bases. The CDR3 is 12 residues long. Trimming took 3 bases from V and 7 from J; bases not matched to a gene: 3. Germline V gene sequence: CDR1 SGHRS, CDR2 YFSETQ. The CDR3 protein is CASSSGQDEAFF. CDR3 nucleotide sequence: TGCGCCAGCAGCTCCGGACAGGATGAAGCTTTCTTT.

The gene calls are TRBV27 and TRBJ1-5, with 7 positions matching TRBD1. There are 16 residues in the CDR3. J gave up 5 bases and V 6 bases, and 13 bases lay outside the gene matches. Germline-derived CDR1 and CDR2 are MNHEY and SMNVEV (reference sequence). CDR3 nucleotide sequence: TGTGCCAGCAGCGCCCTATCCCTCAGGGGGTATCAGCCCCAGCATTTT. It specifies CASSALSLRGYQPQHF.

Only one count was recorded for this clone. The chain joins TRBV6-6 to TRBJ1-2, with unresolved D. Germline values: CDR1 MNHNY, CDR2 SVGAGI (reference sequence). This CDR3 contains 15 residues. The V gene lost 2 bases and the J gene lost 8 bases, with 18 bases spanning the gap. The CDR3 DNA follows: TGTGCCAGCAGTTACCTCATGACCGACCTGGACGGCTACACCTTC. It translates to CASSYLMTDLDGYTF.

The rearrangement joins TRBV5-6 to TRBJ2-7, with D possibly TRBD1 on 5 matching bases. The germline gives CDR1 SGHDT, CDR2 YYEEEE. The CDR3 runs 16 residues. The V gene lost 0 bases and the J gene lost 1 base, with 14 bases spanning the gap. CDR3 in DNA: TGTGCCAGCAGCTTGGACGCGACAGCCCTATCCTACGAGCAGTACTTC. Amino acid sequence: CASSLDATALSYEQYF.

In DNA, the CDR3 is TGTGCCAGCAGCAAAGAGGAGAAAGGCTACACCTTC. Translating it yields CASSKEEKGYTF. The rearrangement uses TRBV9 and TRBJ1-2; D unresolved. The CDR3 runs 12 residues. The germline CDR1 and CDR2 sequences are SGDLS and YYNGEE. V was shortened by 4 bases and J by 8 bases, with 12 bases between the two germline ends.

The CDR3 loop reads CASREPRTGETGELFF. The CDR3 coding sequence is TGTGCCAGCAGGGAACCTCGGACAGGAGAAACCGGGGAGCTGTTTTTT. The rearrangement links TRBV28 to TRBJ2-2; 7 nucleotides agree with TRBD1. The junction had 12 bases not matched to a gene; V was cut back by 6 bases and J by 5 bases. The CDR3 is made up of 16 amino acids. Germline V gives CDR1 MDHEN, CDR2 SYDVKM.

The V call is TRBV15, the J call TRBJ2-1; D assignment may be TRBD1 or TRBD2 (6 bases each). The V end lost 0 bases, the J end lost 7 bases, and 16 bases lay between the germline ends. Germline lookup yields CDR1 LNHNV and CDR2 YYDKDF (reference sequence). This CDR3 contains 16 residues. The chain's CDR3 is CATSREIGGQRNEQFF. CDR3 DNA sequence: TGTGCCACCAGCAGAGAAATTGGGGGGCAACGGAATGAGCAGTTCTTC.

This sequence joins TRBV4-2 and TRBJ1-2, with TRBD1 identical over 10 bases. The V segment lost 4 bases and the J segment 6 bases; nucleotides outside the gene matches: 14. The CDR3 runs to 17 residues. Germline V gene data show CDR1 as LGHNA and CDR2 as YNFKEQ. CDR3 protein: CASSPRRSGTGENGYTF. The CDR3 DNA is TGTGCCAGCAGCCCCCGGAGGAGCGGGACAGGGGAAAATGGCTACACCTTC.